These T cell receptor beta chains were read from a single sample in a study of blood T cell repertoires in COVID-19. Generated by immunoSEQ multiplex PCR, the TCRdb table keeps only in-frame clones and is missing some. There are about 67,000 clones in the sample; roughly 90% occur only once, and roughly 1.2% lies in the top ten. The sequenced sample consisted of peripheral blood. These receptors were collected from an older woman with acute or convalescent COVID-19. CDR3s leave out the opening cysteine and the closing phenylalanine or tryptophan.

j_gene: TRBJ1-4
v_gene: TRBV3-1/TRBV3-2
CDR3aa: ASSRGREKLF

j_gene: TRBJ1-2
v_gene: TRBV7-9
CDR3aa: TSSSSGRQGLGYGYT

j_gene: TRBJ2-1
v_gene: TRBV7-2
CDR3aa: ASSLNQGHNEQF

j_gene: TRBJ1-2
v_gene: TRBV5-1
CDR3aa: ASSRGQAARYT

j_gene: TRBJ2-3
v_gene: TRBV6-6
CDR3aa: ASSYILATDTQY

j_gene: TRBJ1-4
v_gene: TRBV3-1/TRBV3-2
CDR3aa: ASSQRSPGNEKLF

j_gene: TRBJ1-3
v_gene: TRBV6-6
CDR3aa: ASSYGTGASGNTIY

j_gene: TRBJ2-5
v_gene: TRBV19
CDR3aa: ASGTGVKETQY

j_gene: TRBJ1-6
v_gene: TRBV19
CDR3aa: ASSHTQGINNSPLH

j_gene: TRBJ2-1
v_gene: TRBV7-2
CDR3aa: ASSLAGGGSYNEQF

j_gene: TRBJ1-1
v_gene: TRBV5-1
CDR3aa: ASSLGQPMNTEAF

j_gene: TRBJ2-3
v_gene: TRBV14
CDR3aa: ASSQDLGLAWATDTQY

j_gene: TRBJ1-2
v_gene: TRBV2
CDR3aa: ASSNWDRGNYGYT

j_gene: TRBJ2-1
v_gene: TRBV19
CDR3aa: ASSIGLAGGNEQF

j_gene: TRBJ2-1
v_gene: TRBV7-2
CDR3aa: ASSLVGQGIDEQF

j_gene: TRBJ2-3
v_gene: TRBV30
CDR3aa: AWGQGAGTDTQY

j_gene: TRBJ2-3
v_gene: TRBV4-3
CDR3aa: ASSQSPGTGGADTQY

j_gene: TRBJ1-2
v_gene: TRBV9
CDR3aa: ASSVEVADGYT

j_gene: TRBJ1-2
v_gene: TRBV4-1
CDR3aa: ASSQDPLQAYLSYT

j_gene: TRBJ2-1
v_gene: TRBV11-2
CDR3aa: ASSPDVDRLGLGNEQF

j_gene: TRBJ1-5
v_gene: TRBV2
CDR3aa: ASTVTGGFQPQH

j_gene: TRBJ1-3
v_gene: TRBV5-5
CDR3aa: ASSLRGSSGNTIY

j_gene: TRBJ1-1
v_gene: TRBV6-4
CDR3aa: ASSEEIMNTEAF

j_gene: TRBJ2-5
v_gene: TRBV4-1
CDR3aa: ASSQDGAEETQY

j_gene: TRBJ2-5
v_gene: TRBV12-3/TRBV12-4
CDR3aa: ASSVTSRTQY

j_gene: TRBJ1-2
v_gene: TRBV9
CDR3aa: ASSVGGGGLNYGYT

j_gene: TRBJ1-1
v_gene: TRBV5-1
CDR3aa: ASSFSRRGSRTEAF

j_gene: TRBJ1-1
v_gene: TRBV12-3/TRBV12-4
CDR3aa: ASSLADSIEAF

j_gene: TRBJ1-1
v_gene: TRBV6-2/TRBV6-3
CDR3aa: ASSYELDRGRTEAF

j_gene: TRBJ2-3
v_gene: TRBV5-1
CDR3aa: ASSFGGRADTQY

j_gene: TRBJ2-5
v_gene: TRBV29-1
CDR3aa: SGGQGGKTQY

j_gene: TRBJ2-5
v_gene: TRBV7-8
CDR3aa: ASSSGQSFEETQY

j_gene: TRBJ2-1
v_gene: TRBV11-3
CDR3aa: ASSLGGAAYNEQF

j_gene: TRBJ2-2
v_gene: TRBV5-6
CDR3aa: ASSSPGKGENTGELF

j_gene: TRBJ2-2
v_gene: TRBV28
CDR3aa: ASSRGSNTGELF

j_gene: TRBJ2-2
v_gene: TRBV9
CDR3aa: ASSGTGTSGPRGELF

j_gene: TRBJ1-4
v_gene: TRBV24-1
CDR3aa: ATSDPRRAGDEKLF

j_gene: TRBJ1-5
v_gene: TRBV6-2/TRBV6-3
CDR3aa: ASSPEFMGAQPQH

j_gene: TRBJ1-6
v_gene: TRBV5-6
CDR3aa: ASSPTDFNSPLH

j_gene: TRBJ2-3
v_gene: TRBV4-1
CDR3aa: ASSQDWPSGTDTQY

j_gene: TRBJ1-1
v_gene: TRBV19
CDR3aa: ASTQGVNTEAF

j_gene: TRBJ1-5
v_gene: TRBV4-1
CDR3aa: ASSQDRGSGTDQPQH

j_gene: TRBJ2-5
v_gene: TRBV4-1
CDR3aa: ASSHPGTSATGTQY

j_gene: TRBJ1-5
v_gene: TRBV9
CDR3aa: ASSVRGDSNQPQH

j_gene: TRBJ2-1
v_gene: TRBV6-5
CDR3aa: ASSYSVGGHNEQF

j_gene: TRBJ2-2
v_gene: TRBV3-1/TRBV3-2
CDR3aa: ASSSGTGGTGELF

j_gene: TRBJ1-1
v_gene: TRBV6-2/TRBV6-3
CDR3aa: ASSSGTGINTEAF

j_gene: TRBJ1-4
v_gene: TRBV2
CDR3aa: ASDRGADEKLF

j_gene: TRBJ1-6
v_gene: TRBV30
CDR3aa: AWSYGTDHSPLH

j_gene: TRBJ2-2
v_gene: TRBV7-6
CDR3aa: ASSFDRVPLTGVGELF

j_gene: TRBJ2-3
v_gene: TRBV4-1
CDR3aa: ASSQEGSLAGTDTQY

j_gene: TRBJ1-2
v_gene: TRBV3-1/TRBV3-2
CDR3aa: ASTGHNYGYT

j_gene: TRBJ2-3
v_gene: TRBV7-2
CDR3aa: ASSPDYLTDTQY

j_gene: TRBJ2-1
v_gene: TRBV12-3/TRBV12-4
CDR3aa: ASSLTGIKF

j_gene: TRBJ2-1
v_gene: TRBV7-9
CDR3aa: ASSTPGRAGYYDNEQF

j_gene: TRBJ1-2
v_gene: TRBV7-9
CDR3aa: ASSLEGFGGYT

j_gene: TRBJ1-2
v_gene: TRBV27
CDR3aa: ASSSDISADGYT

j_gene: TRBJ2-2
v_gene: TRBV20-1
CDR3aa: SASQGASIRGGELF

j_gene: TRBJ2-5
v_gene: TRBV7-2
CDR3aa: ASSPYLQETQY

j_gene: TRBJ1-2
v_gene: TRBV9
CDR3aa: ASSVRDGRGGYT